The 7 T cell receptor beta chains reported below all come from one sample, sequenced in a study of CXCR3-negative and CXCR3-positive naive CD8 T cells. Study-level results: When CXCR3-positive naive cells were set against CXCR3-negative naive cells, the former had more hydrophobic TRB CDR3s.

No cognate antigen is known for these TCRs. Libraries of TRB cDNA were made by 5' RACE and carried UMIs. TCRdb re-called the 5' RACE reads and catalogs CDR3 proteins one per entry, DNA excluded. Here the sample table reports about 50,000 distinct CDR3 sequences. Material: naive CXCR3+ CD8+ T cells from blood. The subset denotes: CD45RO-CCR7+CD27+CD95- naive CD8+ T cells expressing CXCR3 (TNR3+). These receptors were taken from a human donor in good health. Some clones in this sample may be carry-over from other donors' samples.

The chain carries TRBV7-9 and TRBJ2-2. In germline, CDR1 is SEHNR, CDR2 FQNEAQ (reference sequence). The CDR3 has 13 amino acids. CDR3 protein: CASSLSYTGELFF.

This chain links TRBV19 with TRBJ2-3; as DNA is missing, the TRBD1 call by TCRdb cannot be tested. CDR1 is LNHDA and CDR2 is SQIVND in the germline V gene (reference sequence). The CDR3 has 15 residues. This CDR3 reads CASSTNRAGEDTQYF.

This chain links TRBV29-1 with TRBJ2-7; the D call of TRBD1 rests on TCRdb alone, since no DNA is present to check it. The CDR3 has 12 residues. Per germline, CDR1 SQVTM and CDR2 ANQGSEA. The CDR3 sequence: CSVSRGWHEQYF.

The chain combines TRBV5-6 with TRBJ1-6. CDR1 and CDR2 from the germline V gene are SGHDT and YYEEEE. There are 15 residues in the CDR3. This CDR3 is CASSLGLSYNSPLHF.

V gene TRBV4-3 combines with J gene TRBJ1-1; TCRdb calls TRBD1, which cannot be checked without DNA. This CDR3 comprises 15 residues. Germline CDR1 LGHNA, CDR2 YSLEER. The CDR3 sequence: CASSQGTGTGTEAFF.

The chain employs TRBV29-1 and TRBJ2-2; TCRdb returns TRBD1, unconfirmable since there is no DNA. Germline V CDR1 and CDR2: SQVTM, ANQGSEA. The CDR3 loop spans 14 amino acids. CDR3 protein: CSVGGGPNTGELFF.

The gene calls are TRBV4-3 and TRBJ2-1; TCRdb selects TRBD2, and the lack of DNA leaves this call unchecked. The germline CDR1 and CDR2 sequences are LGHNA and YSLEER. The CDR3 consists of 13 residues. The CDR3 loop is CASSQGGPNEQFF.